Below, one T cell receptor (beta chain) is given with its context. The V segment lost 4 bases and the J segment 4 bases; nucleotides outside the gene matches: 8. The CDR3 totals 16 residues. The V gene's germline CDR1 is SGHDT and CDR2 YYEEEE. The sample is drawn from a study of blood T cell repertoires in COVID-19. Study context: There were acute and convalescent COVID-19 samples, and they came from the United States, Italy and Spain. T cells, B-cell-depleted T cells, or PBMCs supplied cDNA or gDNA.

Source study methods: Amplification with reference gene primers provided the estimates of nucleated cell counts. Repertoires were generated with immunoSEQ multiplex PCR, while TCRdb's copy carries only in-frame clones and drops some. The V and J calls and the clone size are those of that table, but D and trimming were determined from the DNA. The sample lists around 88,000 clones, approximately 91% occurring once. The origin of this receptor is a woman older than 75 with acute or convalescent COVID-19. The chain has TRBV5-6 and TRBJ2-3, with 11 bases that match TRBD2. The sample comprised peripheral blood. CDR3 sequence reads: CASSLPSGRPPDTQYF. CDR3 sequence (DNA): TGTGCCAGCAGCCTACCTAGCGGGAGGCCTCCAGATACGCAGTATTTT.